Included here is one T cell receptor (beta chain) sequence, with context. Antigen: not known. The data stem from a study of T cell repertoires in cytomegalovirus infection. For the study at large: CMV infection together with matching HLA type was indicated by public TCR beta signatures.

Regarding the study as a whole: Frequencies of public TCR beta families were cumulated, and this identified carriers of CMV plus the relevant HLA.

Each CDR3 protein is one row after TCRdb ran MiXCR on the reads. This table holds under 800,000 distinct CDR3 sequences, roughly 26% found once. The CDR3 has 13 amino acids. Germline assignment: CDR1 DFQATT and CDR2 SNEGSKA (reference sequence). Trimming cost V 6 bases and J 0 bases, with 11 bases left between them. V and J are TRBV20-1 and TRBJ1-1, with no clear D. This receptor was obtained from a human donor in good health (CMV status not recorded). Some clones in this sample may be carry-over from other donors' samples. The material sequenced was CD8+ T cells from PBMCs. The DNA for the CDR3 is TGCAGTGCCGAAAACACGTTGAACACTGAAGCTTTCTTT. Translated, it gives CSAENTLNTEAFF.